Listed here are 29 T cell receptor beta chains from one sample, sequenced in a study of beta chain features in type 1 diabetes. As every portion of the isolated RNA was reverse transcribed, the sequencing read expressed TCRB transcripts. This table comes from immunoSEQ multiplex PCR, and its TCRdb copy is limited to in-frame clones, with some not included. The table records nearly 350,000 clones, 7% to 9% of them present only once. Sequencing was carried out using central memory CD4+ T cells from blood. The receptors derive from a woman aged 18-29 years in good health.

The chain employs TRBV7-3 and TRBJ2-7; 10 bases are a match to TRBD1. Per the germline V gene, CDR1 is SGHTA and CDR2 is FQGTGA. J lost 5 bases, V lost 3 bases, and 7 bases had no gene match. The length of the CDR3 is 15 residues. CDR3 sequence: CASSLLGTGVHEQYF. CDR3 bases: TGTGCCAGCAGCTTGCTCGGGACAGGGGTCCACGAGCAGTACTTC.

The chain is built from TRBV14 and TRBJ2-1, with 8 bases matching TRBD2. The CDR3 covers 15 residues. J lost 12 bases, V lost 4 bases, and 14 bases had no gene match. The V gene's germline CDR1 is SGHDN and CDR2 FVKESK. CDR3 in DNA: TGTGCCAGCAGCCGAAGCGGGAGCGCCGGGTATGGGCAGTTCTTC. Translating gives CASSRSGSAGYGQFF. Combining the CDR3 with reference TRBV14 and TRBJ2-1 gives the whole variable domain EAGVTQFPSHSVIEKGQTVTLRCDPISGHDNLYWYRRVMGKEIKFLLHFVKESKQDESGMPNNRFLAERTGGTYSTLKVQPAELEDSGVYFCASSRSGSAGYGQFFGPGTRLTVL.

The J gene is TRBJ1-2, the V gene TRBV7-2; no reliable D call. Trimming removed 7 bases from V and 2 bases from J, with 11 bases in between. CDR1 is SGHTA, CDR2 FQGNSA, per germline. The CDR3 covers 13 residues. CDR3 sequence reads: CASTPWENYGYTF. CDR3 nucleotides: TGTGCCAGCACTCCCTGGGAGAACTATGGCTACACCTTC.

This clone has just a few counts. V gene TRBV7-2 combines with J gene TRBJ2-7; D may be TRBD1 (5 bases). Looked up from germline, CDR1 is SGHTA and CDR2 is FQGNSA. Trimming shortened V by 2 bases and J by 0 bases, and 11 bases separated the two germline ends. CDR3 length: 15 amino acids. The CDR3 nucleotides read TGTGCCAGCAGCTTACGACAGCTTACCTCCTACGAGCAGTACTTC. Its protein is CASSLRQLTSYEQYF.

This clone occurred many times. V is TRBV9 and J is TRBJ2-1; 10 bases are shared with TRBD1. The CDR3 extends over 15 amino acids. Losses at the gene ends were 0 bases for V and 8 bases for J; bases not matched to a gene: 5. CDR1 SGDLS and CDR2 YYNGEE come from the germline V gene. The CDR3 bases are TGTGCCAGCAGCGTAGGACAGGGGGCGGGCGATGAGCAGTTCTTC. Protein sequence: CASSVGQGAGDEQFF. The variable domain in full, completed from reference TRBV9 and TRBJ2-1, reads DSGVTQTPKHLITATGQRVTLRCSPRSGDLSVYWYQQSLDQGLQFLIQYYNGEERAKGNILERFSAQQFPDLHSELNLSSLELGDSALYFCASSVGQGAGDEQFFGPGTRLTVL.

V and J are TRBV27 and TRBJ2-7; 8 bases are a match to TRBD2. The V segment lost 8 bases and the J segment 0 bases; nucleotides outside the gene matches: 6. CDR1 and CDR2 (germline): MNHEY, SMNVEV (reference sequence). CDR3 length equals 14 residues. CDR3 sequence (DNA): TGTGCCAGCCACACTAGCGGAAGCTCCTACGAGCAGTACTTC. The encoded protein is CASHTSGSSYEQYF.

Ten or more counts support this clone. V gene TRBV10-3 combines with J gene TRBJ2-5; D not resolved. From germline, CDR1 is ENHRY and CDR2 SYGVKD. V shed 7 bases and J shed 5 bases, with 11 bases lying between them. The CDR3 is 12 amino acids. The CDR3: CAIICCLETQYF. The DNA of the CDR3 is TGTGCCATCATTTGCTGTCTTGAGACCCAGTACTTC.

This clone was seen at least ten times. The genes are TRBV29-1 and TRBJ2-7; D perhaps matches TRBD1 (6 bases). V gave up 4 bases and J gave up 6 bases, with 16 bases separating them. The CDR3 spans 13 residues. CDR1 and CDR2 from the germline V gene are SQVTM and ANQGSEA. DNA of the CDR3: TGCAGCGTTGGCAGGGGAAGGGTCGGCGAGCAGTACTTC. This translates into CSVGRGRVGEQYF.

This rearrangement joins TRBV9 to TRBJ2-7, with D unresolved. The V gene's germline CDR1 is SGDLS and CDR2 YYNGEE. The CDR3 loop spans 15 amino acids. V lost 4 bases and J 0 bases, leaving 14 bases between the germline ends. CDR3 loop: CASSFRAGGSYEQYF. The CDR3 DNA reads TGTGCCAGCAGCTTTAGGGCCGGTGGCTCCTACGAGCAGTACTTC.

The rearrangement links TRBV15 to TRBJ2-3, with 12 nucleotides matching TRBD2. V trimming: 1 base; J trimming: 6 bases; junction bases outside the gene matches: 14. The CDR3 totals 19 residues. The germline V gene encodes CDR1 LNHNV and CDR2 YYDKDF (reference sequence). The CDR3 loop reads CATSRAPARLAGVRDTQYF. The CDR3 DNA reads TGTGCCACCAGCAGAGCCCCCGCGCGACTAGCGGGAGTACGCGATACGCAGTATTTT.

This clone was detected only a few times. The chain's CDR3 is CASSLNTRNEAFF. Here the CDR3 DNA reads TGTGCCAGCAGCTTAAACACGCGCAATGAAGCTTTCTTT. The chain carries TRBV7-8 and TRBJ1-1; D gene uncertain. Trimming shortened V by 2 bases and J by 7 bases, and 11 bases separated the two germline ends. Germline CDR1 reads SGHVS; CDR2 reads FQNEAQ. CDR3 length: 13 amino acids.

The chain has TRBV6-1 and TRBJ2-2; 10 positions agree with TRBD1. From germline, CDR1 is MNHNS and CDR2 SASEGT. V dropped 8 bases and J dropped 5; count of bases not matched to a gene: 8. The CDR3 runs to 15 residues. The DNA of the CDR3 is TGTGCCAGCCGATGGGACAGGGGTTATACCGGGGAGCTGTTTTTT. It specifies CASRWDRGYTGELFF.

The rearrangement joins TRBV4-1 to TRBJ2-4, with 9 bases that match TRBD1. Germline-derived CDR1 and CDR2 are MGHRA and YSYEKL. V lost 4 bases to trimming and J lost 0 bases; unmatched junction nucleotides: 7. The CDR3 covers 17 residues. DNA of the CDR3: TGCGCCAGCAGCCCAAGCCGACAGGGGGAAGCCAAAAACATTCAGTACTTC. Translating gives CASSPSRQGEAKNIQYF.

The V and J genes are TRBV2 and TRBJ1-5; D perhaps matches TRBD1 (5 bases). Trimming cost V 4 bases and J 7 bases, with 11 bases left between them. Germline CDR1 reads SNHLY; CDR2 reads FYNNEI. The CDR3 is 13 amino acids. CDR3 amino acids: CASSADGAQPQHF. The CDR3, as DNA: TGTGCCAGCAGTGCGGACGGGGCGCAGCCCCAGCATTTT.

The V call is TRBV7-6, the J call TRBJ2-7, with 10 positions matching TRBD2. This CDR3 contains 16 residues. Trimming took 1 base from V and 2 from J; bases not matched to a gene: 5. The germline V gene encodes CDR1 SGHVS and CDR2 FNYEAQ. The chain's CDR3 is CASSLGEAGGPYEQYF. CDR3 DNA: TGTGCCAGCAGCTTAGGGGAAGCGGGAGGGCCCTACGAGCAGTACTTC.

J is TRBJ2-7 and V is TRBV6-5, with 12 bases matching TRBD2. The V gene end was trimmed by 6 bases and the J gene end by 1 base; junction bases not matched to a gene: 4. Per the germline V gene, CDR1 is MNHEY and CDR2 is SVGAGI. This CDR3 has 15 residues. CDR3: CASRPGLAGSYEQYF. CDR3 in DNA: TGTGCCAGCAGACCCGGACTAGCGGGGTCCTACGAGCAGTACTTC.

The table lists this clone with a few counts. This sample also contains other DNA sequences that code for the same CDR3. The chain recombines TRBV18 with TRBJ2-5, with D tentatively TRBD1 (6 bases). The length of the CDR3 is 13 residues. The germline CDR1 and CDR2 sequences are KGHSH and LQKENI. V was trimmed by 4 bases and J by 2 bases, leaving 8 bases between them. The CDR3 coding sequence is TGTGCCAGCTCACAGGGGGAACAAGAGACCCAGTACTTC. Its translation: CASSQGEQETQYF. The whole variable domain, remainder taken from reference TRBV18 and TRBJ2-5, is NAGVMQNPRHLVRRRGQEARLRCSPMKGHSHVYWYRQLPEEGLKFMVYLQKENIIDESGMPKERFSAEFPKEGPSILRIQQVVRGDSAAYFCASSQGEQETQYFGPGTRLLVL.

The chain combines TRBV4-2 with TRBJ1-1; 7 nucleotides match TRBD1. With 1 base clipped from V and 6 bases from J, the junction kept 8 bases outside the gene matches. This CDR3 is built from 15 residues. Germline loops: CDR1 LGHNA, CDR2 YNFKEQ. The DNA for the CDR3 is TGTGCCAGCAGCCAAGGAGGAAACAGGGGAGCTGAAGCTTTCTTT. Its translation: CASSQGGNRGAEAFF.

This clone showed up just a few times. The chain combines TRBV15 with TRBJ2-5, with TRBD1 identical over 7 bases. CDR3 length: 18 amino acids. Germline V gene lookup returns CDR1 LNHNV and CDR2 YYDKDF (reference sequence). The trim removed 0 bases at V and 3 bases at J, leaving 13 bases unmatched. This CDR3 reads CATSRDRDSRLLEETQYF. The CDR3 nucleotides read TGTGCCACCAGCAGAGATCGGGACAGCCGACTATTAGAAGAGACCCAGTACTTC.

The chain is built from TRBV6-1 and TRBJ2-1; possibly TRBD2 for D (6 bases). The CDR3 length is 12 residues. CDR1 and CDR2 from the germline V gene are MNHNS and SASEGT. Trimming took 5 bases from V and 5 from J, leaving 7 bases between them. CDR3 sequence reads: CASSRLDNEQFF. In DNA, the CDR3 is TGTGCCAGCAGTCGACTAGACAATGAGCAGTTCTTC.

This clone was recorded at least ten times. The gene calls are TRBV21-1 and TRBJ1-2. TRBV21-1 is a listed pseudogene. The CDR3 is made up of 8 amino acids. This CDR3 is CASHGYTF. CDR3 DNA: TGTGCCAGCCACGGCTACACCTTC.

The rearrangement links TRBV28 to TRBJ2-2; tentatively, D is TRBD2 (5 bases). The CDR3 is 14 amino acids. Looked up from germline, CDR1 is MDHEN and CDR2 is SYDVKM. V lost 7 bases and J 5 bases, leaving 14 bases between the germline ends. Here the CDR3 reads CASTPGGHTGELFF. The CDR3 DNA reads TGTGCCAGCACCCCCGGCGGGCATACCGGGGAGCTGTTTTTT.

This clone was found a few times. The V and J genes are TRBV21-1 and TRBJ2-7; the D segment call TRBD2 is taken from the table without a DNA check. TRBV21-1 is a known pseudogene. The CDR3 has 15 amino acids. The DNA for the CDR3 is TGTGCCAGCAGCGCGCAGAGAGGGAGCTCCTACGAGCAGTACTTC. Translation: CASSAQRGSSYEQYF.

The rearrangement links TRBV2 to TRBJ1-5, with D unresolved. Trimming removed 5 bases at V and 5 bases at J, with 10 bases between. There are 13 residues in the CDR3. Germline V lookup: CDR1 SNHLY, CDR2 FYNNEI. The CDR3 DNA sequence: TGTGCCAGCAGTAAGGCCGGGGATCAGCCCCAGCATTTT. Amino acid sequence: CASSKAGDQPQHF.

This clone showed up just a few times. The genes are TRBV7-2 and TRBJ2-7; 10 bases match TRBD2. V trimming: 3 bases; J trimming: 0 bases; junction bases outside the gene matches: 2. Germline V lookup: CDR1 SGHTA, CDR2 FQGNSA. The CDR3 loop spans 15 amino acids. For the CDR3, the DNA is TGTGCCAGCAGCTTTAGCGGGAGGTCCTCCTACGAGCAGTACTTC. This codes for CASSFSGRSSYEQYF.

There are a few counts of this clone. The rearrangement joins TRBV7-2 to TRBJ2-7; D gene uncertain. V was trimmed by 5 bases and J by 1 base, leaving 9 bases between them. Germline V CDR1 and CDR2: SGHTA, FQGNSA. The CDR3 runs to 13 residues. The CDR3 DNA follows: TGTGCCAGCAGCCCGATGCCATCCTACGAGCAGTACTTC. It codes for CASSPMPSYEQYF.

The DNA of the CDR3 is TGTGCCATCAGTGGACTAGCGGGAGGGCCAATAGGTTTCGGGGAGCTGTTTTTT. Translating gives CAISGLAGGPIGFGELFF. V and J are TRBV10-3 and TRBJ2-2; 14 bases align to TRBD2. V shed 4 bases and J 7 bases; nucleotides not matched to a gene: 11. The CDR3 is 18 amino acids. The V gene's germline CDR1 is ENHRY and CDR2 SYGVKD.

This chain connects TRBV7-2 to TRBJ1-2; the D gene is possibly TRBD1 (5 bases). The CDR3 contains 14 residues. Germline CDR1 SGHTA, CDR2 FQGNSA. V dropped 5 bases and J dropped 3 bases, with 13 bases sitting between them. CDR3 amino acids: CASSRPQAYYGYTF. Here the CDR3 DNA reads TGTGCCAGCAGCCGCCCACAGGCGTACTATGGCTACACCTTC.

The V call is TRBV14, the J call TRBJ2-1, with 9 bases fitting TRBD2. The CDR3 length is 18 residues. The ends lost 5 bases at V and 4 bases at J; junction bases unmatched: 15. Germline V gene data show CDR1 as SGHDN and CDR2 as FVKESK. In DNA, the CDR3 is TGTGCCAGCAGCTCGGTTAGCGGGAGCGGGTCGGTGTACAATGAGCAGTTCTTC. It encodes CASSSVSGSGSVYNEQFF.